This T cell receptor beta chain emerged from a study of CD8+CD57+ T cells in acquired aplastic anemia. On the study more broadly: The mean DNA yield obtained from sorted CD4+ and CD8+ cells came to around 3 ug. Broader study findings: Both patients and controls carried the same twenty-nine CD8+ CDR3 sequences. Between the patient and control groups, CD8+ Simpson's diversity did not differ significantly.

V was trimmed by 10 bases and J by 8 bases, leaving 20 bases between them. The CDR3 runs 13 residues. Looked up from germline, CDR1 is LNHDA and CDR2 is SQIVND (reference sequence). This clonotype was seen at least ten times. Its cognate antigen is unknown. TCR beta VDJ and CDR3 profiles were obtained from a genomic DNA template. TCRdb used MiXCR to reprocess the reads, holding one entry per CDR3 protein. The sample holds around 430,000 distinct CDR3 sequences, about a third seen once. Sequenced patients had shown CD8+CD57+ cell expansion by flow cytometry. Patients were therapy-naive when their blood was sampled.

The sample taken for sequencing was sorted CD4+, CD8+, or CD8+CD57+ T cells (not recorded which) from PBMCs. This clonotype originated in a human donor with aplastic anemia. The V gene is TRBV19, the J gene TRBJ1-2; D perhaps matches TRBD1 (6 bases). CDR3 sequence reads: CATRTVPGKGYTF. Written as DNA, the CDR3 is TGTGCCACCCGGACAGTCCCGGGTAAGGGCTACACCTTC.